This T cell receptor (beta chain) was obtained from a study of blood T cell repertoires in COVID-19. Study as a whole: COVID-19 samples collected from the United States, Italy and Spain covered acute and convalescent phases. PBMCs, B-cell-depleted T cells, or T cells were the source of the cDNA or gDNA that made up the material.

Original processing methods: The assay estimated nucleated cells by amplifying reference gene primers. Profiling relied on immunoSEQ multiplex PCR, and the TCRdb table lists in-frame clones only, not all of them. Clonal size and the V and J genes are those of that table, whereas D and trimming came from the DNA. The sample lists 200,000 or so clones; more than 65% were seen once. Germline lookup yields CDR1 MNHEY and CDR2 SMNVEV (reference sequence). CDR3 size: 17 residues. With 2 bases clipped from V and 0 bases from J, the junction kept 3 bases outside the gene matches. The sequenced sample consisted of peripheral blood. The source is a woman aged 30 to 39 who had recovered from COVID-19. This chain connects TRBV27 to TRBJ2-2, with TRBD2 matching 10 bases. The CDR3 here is CASSLTSGVTNTGELFF. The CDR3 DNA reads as TGTGCCAGCAGTTTAACTAGCGGGGTAACGAACACCGGGGAGCTGTTTTTT.